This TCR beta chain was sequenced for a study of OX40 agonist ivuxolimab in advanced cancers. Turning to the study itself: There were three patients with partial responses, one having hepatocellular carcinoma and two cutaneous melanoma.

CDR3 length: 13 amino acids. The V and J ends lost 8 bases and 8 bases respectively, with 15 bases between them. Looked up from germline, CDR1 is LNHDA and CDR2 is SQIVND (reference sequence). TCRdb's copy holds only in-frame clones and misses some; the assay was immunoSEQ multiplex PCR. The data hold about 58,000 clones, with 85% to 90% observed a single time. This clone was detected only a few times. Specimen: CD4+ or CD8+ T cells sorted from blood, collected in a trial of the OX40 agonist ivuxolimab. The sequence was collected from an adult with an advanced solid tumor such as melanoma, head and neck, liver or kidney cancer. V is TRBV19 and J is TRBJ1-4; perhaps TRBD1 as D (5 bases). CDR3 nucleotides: TGTGCCAGTGGGCGAGCCCAGGGCGAAAAACTGTTTTTT. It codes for CASGRAQGEKLFF.